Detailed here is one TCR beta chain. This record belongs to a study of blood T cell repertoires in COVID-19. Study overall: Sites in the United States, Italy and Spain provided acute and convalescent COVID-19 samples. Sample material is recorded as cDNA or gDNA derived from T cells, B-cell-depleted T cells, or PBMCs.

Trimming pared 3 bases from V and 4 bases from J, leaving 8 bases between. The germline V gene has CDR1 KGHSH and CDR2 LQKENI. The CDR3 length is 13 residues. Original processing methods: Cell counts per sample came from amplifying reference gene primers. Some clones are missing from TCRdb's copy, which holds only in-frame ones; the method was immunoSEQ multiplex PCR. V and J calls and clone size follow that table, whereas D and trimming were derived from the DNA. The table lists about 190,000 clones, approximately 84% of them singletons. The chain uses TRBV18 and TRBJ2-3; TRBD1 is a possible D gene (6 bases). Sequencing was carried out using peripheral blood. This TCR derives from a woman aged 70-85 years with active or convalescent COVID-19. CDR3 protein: CASSPNRADTQYF. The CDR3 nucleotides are TGTGCCAGCTCACCCAACAGGGCAGATACGCAGTATTTT. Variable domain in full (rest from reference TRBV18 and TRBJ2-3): NAGVMQNPRHLVRRRGQEARLRCSPMKGHSHVYWYRQLPEEGLKFMVYLQKENIIDESGMPKERFSAEFPKEGPSILRIQQVVRGDSAAYFCASSPNRADTQYFGPGTRLTVL.